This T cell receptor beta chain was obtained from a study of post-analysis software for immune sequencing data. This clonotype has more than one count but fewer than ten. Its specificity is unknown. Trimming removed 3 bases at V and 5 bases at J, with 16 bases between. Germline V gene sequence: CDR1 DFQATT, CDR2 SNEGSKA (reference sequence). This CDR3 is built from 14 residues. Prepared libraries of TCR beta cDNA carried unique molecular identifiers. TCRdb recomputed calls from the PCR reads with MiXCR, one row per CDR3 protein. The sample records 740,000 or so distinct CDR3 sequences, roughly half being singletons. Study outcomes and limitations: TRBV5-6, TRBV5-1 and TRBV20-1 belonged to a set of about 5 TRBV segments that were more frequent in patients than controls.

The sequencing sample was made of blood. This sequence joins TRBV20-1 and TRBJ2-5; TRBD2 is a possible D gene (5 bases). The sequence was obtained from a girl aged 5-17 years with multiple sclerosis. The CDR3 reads CSASFRGWAETQYF. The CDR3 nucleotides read TGCAGTGCTAGTTTCCGGGGATGGGCGGAGACCCAGTACTTC.